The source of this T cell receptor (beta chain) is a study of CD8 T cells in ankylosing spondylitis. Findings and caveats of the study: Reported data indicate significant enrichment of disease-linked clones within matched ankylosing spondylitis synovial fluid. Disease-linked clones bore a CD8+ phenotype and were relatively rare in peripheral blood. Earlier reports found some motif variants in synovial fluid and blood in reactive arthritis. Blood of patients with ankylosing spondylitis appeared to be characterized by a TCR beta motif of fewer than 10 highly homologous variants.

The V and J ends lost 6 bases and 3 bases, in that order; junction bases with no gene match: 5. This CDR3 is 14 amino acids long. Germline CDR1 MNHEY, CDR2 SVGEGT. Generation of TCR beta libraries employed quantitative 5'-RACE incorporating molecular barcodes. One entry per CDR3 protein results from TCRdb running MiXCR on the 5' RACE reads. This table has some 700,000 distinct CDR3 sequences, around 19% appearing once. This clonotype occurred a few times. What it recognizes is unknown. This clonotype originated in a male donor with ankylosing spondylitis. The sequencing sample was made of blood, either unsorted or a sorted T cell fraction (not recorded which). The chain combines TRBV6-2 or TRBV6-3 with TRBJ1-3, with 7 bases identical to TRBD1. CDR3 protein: CASSRQGLGNTIYF. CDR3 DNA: TGTGCCAGCAGCCGACAGGGCCTTGGAAACACCATATATTTT.